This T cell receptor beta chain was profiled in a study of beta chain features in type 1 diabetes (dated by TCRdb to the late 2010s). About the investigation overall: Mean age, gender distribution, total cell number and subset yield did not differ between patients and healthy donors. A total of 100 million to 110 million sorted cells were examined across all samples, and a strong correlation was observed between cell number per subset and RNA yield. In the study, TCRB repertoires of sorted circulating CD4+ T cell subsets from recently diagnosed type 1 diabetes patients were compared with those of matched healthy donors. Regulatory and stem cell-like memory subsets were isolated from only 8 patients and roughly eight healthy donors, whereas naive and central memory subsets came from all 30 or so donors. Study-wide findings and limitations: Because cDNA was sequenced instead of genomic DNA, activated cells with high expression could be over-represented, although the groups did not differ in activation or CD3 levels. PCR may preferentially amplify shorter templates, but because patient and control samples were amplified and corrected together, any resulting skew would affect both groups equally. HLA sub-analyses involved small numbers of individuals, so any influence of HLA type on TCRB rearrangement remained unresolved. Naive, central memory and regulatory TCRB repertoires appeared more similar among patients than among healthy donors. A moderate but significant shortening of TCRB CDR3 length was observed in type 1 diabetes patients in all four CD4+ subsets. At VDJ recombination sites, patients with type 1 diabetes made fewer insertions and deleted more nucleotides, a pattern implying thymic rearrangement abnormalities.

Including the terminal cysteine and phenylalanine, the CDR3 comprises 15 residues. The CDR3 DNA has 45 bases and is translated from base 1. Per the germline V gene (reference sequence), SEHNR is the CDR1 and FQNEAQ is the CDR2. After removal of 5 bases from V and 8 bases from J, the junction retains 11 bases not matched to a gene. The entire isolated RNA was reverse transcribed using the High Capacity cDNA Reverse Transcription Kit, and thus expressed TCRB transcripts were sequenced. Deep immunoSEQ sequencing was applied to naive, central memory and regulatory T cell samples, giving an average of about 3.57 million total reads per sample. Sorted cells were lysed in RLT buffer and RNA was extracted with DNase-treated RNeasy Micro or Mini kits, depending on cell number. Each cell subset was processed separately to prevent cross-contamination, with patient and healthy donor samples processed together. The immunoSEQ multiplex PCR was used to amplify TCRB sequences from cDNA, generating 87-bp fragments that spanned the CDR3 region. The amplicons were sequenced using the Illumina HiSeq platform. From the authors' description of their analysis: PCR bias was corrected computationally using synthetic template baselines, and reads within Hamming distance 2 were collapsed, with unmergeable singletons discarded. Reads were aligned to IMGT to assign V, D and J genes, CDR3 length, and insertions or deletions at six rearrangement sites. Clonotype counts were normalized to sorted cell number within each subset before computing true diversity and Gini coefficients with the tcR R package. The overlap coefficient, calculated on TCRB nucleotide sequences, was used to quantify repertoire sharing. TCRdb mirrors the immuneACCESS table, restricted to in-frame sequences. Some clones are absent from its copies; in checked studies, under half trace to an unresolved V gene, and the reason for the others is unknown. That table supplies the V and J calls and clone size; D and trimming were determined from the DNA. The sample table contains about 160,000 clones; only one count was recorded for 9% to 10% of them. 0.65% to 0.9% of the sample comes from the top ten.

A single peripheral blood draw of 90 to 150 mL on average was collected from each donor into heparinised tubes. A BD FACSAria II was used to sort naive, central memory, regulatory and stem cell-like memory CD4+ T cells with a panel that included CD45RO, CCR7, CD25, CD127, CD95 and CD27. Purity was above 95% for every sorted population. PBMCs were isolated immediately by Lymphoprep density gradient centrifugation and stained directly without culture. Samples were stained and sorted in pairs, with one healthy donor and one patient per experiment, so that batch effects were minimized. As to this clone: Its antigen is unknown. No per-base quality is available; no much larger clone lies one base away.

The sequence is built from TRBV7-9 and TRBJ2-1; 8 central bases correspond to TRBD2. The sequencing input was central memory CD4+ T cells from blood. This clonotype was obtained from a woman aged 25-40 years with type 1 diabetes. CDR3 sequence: CASSPLTGGPHEQFF. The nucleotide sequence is TGTGCCAGCAGCCCCCTAACGGGAGGGCCCCATGAGCAGTTCTTC.